This T cell receptor beta chain was found in a study of T cell changes during pregnancy in multiple sclerosis. This CDR3 is built from 15 residues. Trimming left V 5 bases short and J 7 bases short, with 20 bases between. Germline V gene data show CDR1 as MNHEY and CDR2 as SMNVEV (reference sequence). Produced via immunoSEQ multiplex PCR; TCRdb's table is partial and in-frame only. Here the sample spans around 70,000 clones, approximately 94% being singletons. The specimen comprised peripheral blood, sampled in the second trimester of pregnancy. This clonotype originated in a female donor in good health, enrolled as a control in a pregnancy study. The chain is built from TRBV27 and TRBJ1-2; tentatively, D is TRBD1 (6 bases). CDR3 amino acids: CASSLSSDSSRGYTF. The CDR3 region has the DNA TGTGCCAGCAGTCTCTCCTCGGACAGTTCGCGTGGCTACACCTTC.